A single T cell receptor (beta chain) is shown here with its context. Using immunoSEQ multiplex PCR, the repertoire was profiled, and TCRdb retains in-frame clones only, with some absent. Of 50,000 to 65,000 clones in the sample, 65% to 85% were seen once. The data were taken from a study of OX40 agonist ivuxolimab in advanced cancers. Between the trimmed V and J ends, which lost 8 bases and 0 bases, there was a span of 14 bases. The CDR3 contains 15 residues. CDR1 and CDR2 (germline): KGHSH, LQKENI. The sequence came from an adult with an advanced solid tumor such as melanoma, head and neck, liver or kidney cancer. The V gene is TRBV18, the J gene TRBJ1-3; a possible D gene is TRBD1 (5 bases). The starting material was CD4+ or CD8+ T cells sorted from blood, obtained in a trial of the OX40 agonist ivuxolimab. In nucleotides, the CDR3 is TGTGCCAGCCCATCTCGGGACGGCTCTGGAAACACCATATATTTT. This gives the protein CASPSRDGSGNTIYF.